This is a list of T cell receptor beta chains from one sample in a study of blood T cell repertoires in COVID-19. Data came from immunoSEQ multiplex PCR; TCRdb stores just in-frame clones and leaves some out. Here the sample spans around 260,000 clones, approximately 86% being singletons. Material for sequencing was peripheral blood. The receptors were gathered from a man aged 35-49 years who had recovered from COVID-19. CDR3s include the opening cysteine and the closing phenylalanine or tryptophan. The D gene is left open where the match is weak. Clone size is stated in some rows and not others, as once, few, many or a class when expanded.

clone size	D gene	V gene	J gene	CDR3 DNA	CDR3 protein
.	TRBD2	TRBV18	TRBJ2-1	TGTGCCAGCTCACCACCGTTACTAGCGACCTACAATGAGCAGTTCTTC	CASSPPLLATYNEQFF
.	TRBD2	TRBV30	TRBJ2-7	TGTGCCTGGAGTGTACGGGGGGACGAGCAGTACTTC	CAWSVRGDEQYF
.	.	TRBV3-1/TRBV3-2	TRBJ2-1	TGTGCCAGCAGCCAAGATCCCACGTCGCGGGGTACCTACAATGAGCAGTTCTTC	CASSQDPTSRGTYNEQFF
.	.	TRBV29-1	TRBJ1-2	TGCAGCGTTGAAAGGAGACTAGCTAACTATGGCTACACCTTC	CSVERRLANYGYTF
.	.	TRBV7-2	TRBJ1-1	TGTGCCAGCAGCCTTCACACTGAAGCTTTCTTT	CASSLHTEAFF
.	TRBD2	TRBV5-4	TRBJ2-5	TGTGCCAGCAGCTTACCGGGACTAGCGGGGGGGCAAGAGACCCAGTACTTC	CASSLPGLAGGQETQYF
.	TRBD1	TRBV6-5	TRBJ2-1	TGTGCCAGCAGTTCTAGACAGGGGACTTACAATGAGCAGTTCTTC	CASSSRQGTYNEQFF
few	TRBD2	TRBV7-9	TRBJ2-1	TGTGCCAGCAGCTTAGCGTTAACTAGCGGGGGGACCCTGTACAATGAGCAGTTCTTC	CASSLALTSGGTLYNEQFF
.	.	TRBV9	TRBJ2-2	TGTGCCAGCAGCGATTCCCCGGGGACCGGGGAGCTGTTTTTT	CASSDSPGTGELFF
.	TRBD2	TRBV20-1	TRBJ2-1	TGCAGTGCTAGTAGGGGGACTAGCGGGCTGATCACTTACAATGAGCAGTTCTTC	CSASRGTSGLITYNEQFF
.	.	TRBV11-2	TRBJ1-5	TGTGCCAGCAGCCAGGACAAGAACAATCAGCCCCAGCATTTT	CASSQDKNNQPQHF
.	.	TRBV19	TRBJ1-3	TGTGCCAGTACCCTCAGAAGCAGAAAAGCTCTACAGAACTCTGGAAACACCATATATTTT	CASTLRSRKALQNSGNTIYF